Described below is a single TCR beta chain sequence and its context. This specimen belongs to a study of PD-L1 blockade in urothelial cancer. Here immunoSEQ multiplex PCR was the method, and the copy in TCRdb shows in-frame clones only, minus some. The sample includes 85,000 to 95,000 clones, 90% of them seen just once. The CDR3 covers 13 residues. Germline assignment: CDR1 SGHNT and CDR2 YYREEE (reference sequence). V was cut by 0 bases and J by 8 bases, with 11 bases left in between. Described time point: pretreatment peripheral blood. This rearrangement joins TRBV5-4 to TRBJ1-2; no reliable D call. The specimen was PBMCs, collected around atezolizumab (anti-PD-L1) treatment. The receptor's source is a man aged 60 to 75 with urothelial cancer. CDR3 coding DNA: TGTGCCAGCAGCTTGGTGGGCAGAAGAGGCTACACCTTC. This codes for CASSLVGRRGYTF.